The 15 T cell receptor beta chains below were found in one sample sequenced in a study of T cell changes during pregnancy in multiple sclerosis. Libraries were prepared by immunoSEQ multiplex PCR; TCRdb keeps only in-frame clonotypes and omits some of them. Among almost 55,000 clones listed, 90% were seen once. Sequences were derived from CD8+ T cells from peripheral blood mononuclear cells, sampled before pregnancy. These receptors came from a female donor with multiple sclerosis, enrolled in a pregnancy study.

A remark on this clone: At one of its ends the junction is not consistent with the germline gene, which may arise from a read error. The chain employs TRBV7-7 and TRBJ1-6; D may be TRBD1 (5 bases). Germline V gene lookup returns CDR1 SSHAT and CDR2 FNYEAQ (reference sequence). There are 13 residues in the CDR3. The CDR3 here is CASREGPLSPLHF. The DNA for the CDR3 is TGTGCTAGCAGGGAGGGACCCCTAAGTCCCCTCCACTTT.

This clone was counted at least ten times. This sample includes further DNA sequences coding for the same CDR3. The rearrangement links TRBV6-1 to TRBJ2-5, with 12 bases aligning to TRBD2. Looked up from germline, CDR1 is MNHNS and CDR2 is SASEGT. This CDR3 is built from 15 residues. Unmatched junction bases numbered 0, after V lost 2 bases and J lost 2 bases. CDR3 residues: CASSELAGGQETQYF. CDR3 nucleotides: TGTGCCAGCAGTGAACTAGCGGGGGGGCAAGAGACCCAGTACTTC.

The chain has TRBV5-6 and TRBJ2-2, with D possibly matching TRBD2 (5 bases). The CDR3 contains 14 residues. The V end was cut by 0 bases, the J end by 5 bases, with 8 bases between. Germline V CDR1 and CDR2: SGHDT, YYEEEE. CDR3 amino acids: CASSLATGTGELFF. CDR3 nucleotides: TGTGCCAGCAGCTTGGCGACGGGAACCGGGGAGCTGTTTTTT. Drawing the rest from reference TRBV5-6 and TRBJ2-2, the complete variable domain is DAGVTQSPTHLIKTRGQQVTLRCSPKSGHDTVSWYQQALGQGPQFIFQYYEEEERQRGNFPDRFSGHQFPNYSSELNVNALLLGDSALYLCASSLATGTGELFFGEGSRLTVL.

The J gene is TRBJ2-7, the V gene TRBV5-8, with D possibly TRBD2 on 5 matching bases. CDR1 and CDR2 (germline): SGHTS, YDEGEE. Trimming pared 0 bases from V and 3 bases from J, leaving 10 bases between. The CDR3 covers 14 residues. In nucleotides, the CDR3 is TGTGCCAGCAGCTTGGGAGAGGGAGACTACGAGCAGTACTTC. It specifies CASSLGEGDYEQYF.

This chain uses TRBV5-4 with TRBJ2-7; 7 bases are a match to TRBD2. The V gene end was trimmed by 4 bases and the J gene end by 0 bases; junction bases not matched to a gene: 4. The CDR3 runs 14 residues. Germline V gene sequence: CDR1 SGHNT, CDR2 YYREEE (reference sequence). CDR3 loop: CASSLGGSSYEQYF. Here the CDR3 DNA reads TGTGCCAGCAGCCTCGGGGGGAGCTCCTACGAGCAGTACTTC.

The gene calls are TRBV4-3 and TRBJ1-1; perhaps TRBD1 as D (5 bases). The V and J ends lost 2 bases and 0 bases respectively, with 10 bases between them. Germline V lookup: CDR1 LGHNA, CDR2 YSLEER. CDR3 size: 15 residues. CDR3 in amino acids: CASSQRQGLNTEAFF. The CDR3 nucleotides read TGCGCCAGCAGCCAACGGCAGGGCCTGAACACTGAAGCTTTCTTT.

As DNA, the CDR3 is TGTGCCACCAGCAGAGCCGGGGGGGTCGGCGAGCAGTACTTC. Translation gives CATSRAGGVGEQYF. This sequence joins TRBV15 and TRBJ2-7; 8 nucleotides agree with TRBD2. The CDR3 totals 14 residues. The trim removed 1 base at V and 6 bases at J, leaving 5 bases unmatched. The germline CDR1 and CDR2 sequences are LNHNV and YYDKDF (reference sequence).

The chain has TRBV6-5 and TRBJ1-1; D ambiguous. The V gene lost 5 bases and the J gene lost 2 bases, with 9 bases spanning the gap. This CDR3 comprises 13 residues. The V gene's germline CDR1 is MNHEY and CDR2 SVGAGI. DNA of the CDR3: TGTGCCAGCAGTCCACACCTTAACACTGAAGCTTTCTTT. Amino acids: CASSPHLNTEAFF.

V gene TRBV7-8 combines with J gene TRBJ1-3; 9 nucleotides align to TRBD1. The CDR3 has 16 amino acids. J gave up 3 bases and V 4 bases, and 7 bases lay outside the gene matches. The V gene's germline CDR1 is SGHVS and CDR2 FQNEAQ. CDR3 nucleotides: TGTGCCAGCAGCTCCCCGGACAGGGGCGTTGGAAACACCATATATTTT. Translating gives CASSSPDRGVGNTIYF.

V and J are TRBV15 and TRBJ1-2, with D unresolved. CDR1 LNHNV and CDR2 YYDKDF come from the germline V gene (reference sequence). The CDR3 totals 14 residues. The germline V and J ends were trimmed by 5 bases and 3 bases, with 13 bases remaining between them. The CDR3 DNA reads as TGTGCCACCAGCCCGGGAGGGCGCGACTATGGCTACACCTTC. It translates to CATSPGGRDYGYTF.

DNA for the CDR3: TGTGCCAGTAGTATCTCGGGGATGAACGAGCAGTACTTC. Residues: CASSISGMNEQYF. The J gene is TRBJ2-7, the V gene TRBV19, with D perhaps TRBD2 (5 bases). V was cut by 3 bases and J by 5 bases, with 11 bases left in between. CDR1 and CDR2 (germline): LNHDA, SQIVND (reference sequence). The CDR3 is 13 residues long.

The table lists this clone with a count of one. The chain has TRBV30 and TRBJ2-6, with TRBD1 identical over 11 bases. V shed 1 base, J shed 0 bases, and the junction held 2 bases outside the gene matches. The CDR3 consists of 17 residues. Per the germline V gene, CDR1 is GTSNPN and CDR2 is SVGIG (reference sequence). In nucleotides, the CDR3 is TGTGCCTGGAGTGGGACAGGGGGCGTCTCTGGGGCCAACGTCCTGACTTTC. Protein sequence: CAWSGTGGVSGANVLTF.

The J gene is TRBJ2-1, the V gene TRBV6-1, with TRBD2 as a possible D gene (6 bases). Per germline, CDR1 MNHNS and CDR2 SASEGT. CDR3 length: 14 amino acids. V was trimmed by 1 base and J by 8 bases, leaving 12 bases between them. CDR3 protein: CASSEVGGSDEQFF. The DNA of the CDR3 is TGTGCCAGCAGTGAAGTGGGGGGTTCGGATGAGCAGTTCTTC.

CDR3 sequence reads: CASSDTRTGHSPLHF. The DNA of the CDR3 is TGTGCCAGCAGCGATACCCGGACAGGGCATTCACCCCTCCACTTT. The V and J genes are TRBV7-6 and TRBJ1-6; TRBD1 aligns across 8 bases. Trimming removed 5 bases from V and 8 bases from J; junction bases left unmatched: 8. The CDR3 consists of 15 residues. Germline CDR1 reads SGHVS; CDR2 reads FNYEAQ.

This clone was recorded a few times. CDR3 coding DNA: TGTGCCTGGACCCGGAGTGCCCAAGCTTTCTTT. Protein product: CAWTRSAQAFF. The chain recombines TRBV30 with TRBJ1-1; D not resolved. The length of the CDR3 is 11 residues. Germline CDR1 reads GTSNPN; CDR2 reads SVGIG (reference sequence). V lost 4 bases to trimming and J lost 9 bases, with 12 bases between them.